A single sample is the source of the 5 T cell receptor beta chains below, sequenced in a study of blood T cell repertoires in COVID-19. TCRdb keeps only in-frame clones here, not all; method: immunoSEQ multiplex PCR. The sample carries some 460,000 clones, 75% to 90% recorded once. Sequenced input: PBMCs or T cells enriched from blood (not recorded which). The receptors here all came from a woman aged 18-30 years who had recovered from COVID-19.

The chain employs TRBV12-3 or TRBV12-4 and TRBJ1-1; D remains ambiguous. V was cut by 3 bases and J by 5 bases, with 10 bases left in between. The CDR3 runs to 13 residues. The chain's CDR3 is CASSFTTGTEAFF. CDR3 in DNA: TGTGCCAGCAGTTTTACAACGGGGACTGAAGCTTTCTTT.

V is TRBV4-1 and J is TRBJ2-7; D may be TRBD2 (5 bases). This CDR3 contains 19 residues. V was trimmed by 4 bases and J by 3 bases, leaving 28 bases between them. Germline-derived CDR1 and CDR2 are MGHRA and YSYEKL. The CDR3 sequence is CASSPGRPGLARGYYEQYF. CDR3 coding DNA: TGCGCCAGCAGCCCAGGTAGACCAGGTCTGGCCCGAGGGTACTACGAGCAGTACTTC.

The chain has TRBV4-1 and TRBJ1-3, with D maybe TRBD1 (5 bases). There are 15 residues in the CDR3. Germline CDR1 is MGHRA and CDR2 is YSYEKL. V lost 4 bases and J 8 bases, leaving 18 bases between the germline ends. This CDR3 reads CASSRGRDPGDTIYF. The CDR3 DNA is TGCGCCAGCAGCCGCGGCCGGGACCCGGGGGACACCATATATTTT.

The chain recombines TRBV25-1 with TRBJ2-3; 7 bases are shared with TRBD1. From germline, CDR1 is MGHDK and CDR2 SYGVNS. The CDR3 loop spans 15 amino acids. V lost 5 bases to trimming and J lost 1 base; unmatched junction nucleotides: 6. CDR3 sequence: CASSSNRGGTDTQYF. The CDR3 coding sequence is TGTGCCAGCAGTTCCAACAGGGGAGGCACAGATACGCAGTATTTT.

This chain uses TRBV10-1 with TRBJ1-1, with D unresolved. The CDR3 consists of 13 residues. Germline values: CDR1 WNHNN, CDR2 SYGVQD (reference sequence). V was shortened by 4 bases and J by 7 bases, with 13 bases between the two germline ends. The DNA of the CDR3 is TGCGCCAGCAGTGTTTCTCCGAGAGATGAAGCTTTCTTT. Its protein product is CASSVSPRDEAFF.